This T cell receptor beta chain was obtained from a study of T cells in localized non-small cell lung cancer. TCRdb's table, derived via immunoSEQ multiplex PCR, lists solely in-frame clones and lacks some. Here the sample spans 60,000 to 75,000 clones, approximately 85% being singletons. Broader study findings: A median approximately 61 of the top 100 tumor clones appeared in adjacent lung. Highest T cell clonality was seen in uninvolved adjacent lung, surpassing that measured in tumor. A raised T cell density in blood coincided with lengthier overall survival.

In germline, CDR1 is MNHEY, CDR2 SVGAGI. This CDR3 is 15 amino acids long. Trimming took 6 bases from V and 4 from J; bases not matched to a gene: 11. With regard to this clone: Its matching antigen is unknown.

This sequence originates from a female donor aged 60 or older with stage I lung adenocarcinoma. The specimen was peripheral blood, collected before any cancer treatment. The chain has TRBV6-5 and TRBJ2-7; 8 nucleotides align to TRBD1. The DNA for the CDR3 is TGTGCCAGCAGCCCAGGGACAGGTGCATCATACGAGCAGTACTTC. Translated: CASSPGTGASYEQYF.